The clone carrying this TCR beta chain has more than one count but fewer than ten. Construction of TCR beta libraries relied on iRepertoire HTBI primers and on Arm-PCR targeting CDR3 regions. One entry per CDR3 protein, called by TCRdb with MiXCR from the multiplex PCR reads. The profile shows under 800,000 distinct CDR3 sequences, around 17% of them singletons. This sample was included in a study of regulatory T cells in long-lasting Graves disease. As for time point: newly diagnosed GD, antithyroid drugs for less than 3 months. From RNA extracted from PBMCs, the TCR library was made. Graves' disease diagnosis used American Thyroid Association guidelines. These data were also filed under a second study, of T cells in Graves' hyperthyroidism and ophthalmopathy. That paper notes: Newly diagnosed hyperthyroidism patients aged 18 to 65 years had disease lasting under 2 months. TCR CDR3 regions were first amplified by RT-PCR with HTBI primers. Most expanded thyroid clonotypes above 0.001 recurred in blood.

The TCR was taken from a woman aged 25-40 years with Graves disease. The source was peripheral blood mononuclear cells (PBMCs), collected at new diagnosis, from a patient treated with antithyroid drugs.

The CDR3 region is CASSQVRSSYEQYF. CDR3 DNA: TGCGCCAGCAGCCAAGTCCGCAGCTCCTACGAGCAGTACTTC. V gene TRBV4-1 combines with J gene TRBJ2-7; D unclear. The V end lost 1 base, the J end lost 0 bases, and 7 bases lay between the germline ends. Germline V CDR1 and CDR2: MGHRA, YSYEKL. The CDR3 length is 14 residues.